One and the same sample provided the 3 T cell receptor beta chains below, sequenced in a study of identical twins. MiXCR, applied by TCRdb to the 5' RACE reads, yields one record per CDR3 protein. The repertoire has about 730,000 distinct CDR3 sequences, roughly 20% of them found once; the top ten carry 4% to 5.5%. The sample also formed part of further work on T cells expressing NK-cell markers.

Source material: PBMCs. These receptors were taken from a woman in her late teens or twenties in good health.

Only a few counts were recorded for this clonotype. The J gene is TRBJ2-7, the V gene TRBV5-6; TRBD1 matches 9 bases. V trimming: 0 bases; J trimming: 3 bases; junction bases outside the gene matches: 4. The CDR3 runs 15 residues. CDR1 SGHDT and CDR2 YYEEEE come from the germline V gene. CDR3 protein: CASSLVRDRDYEQYF. The CDR3 coding sequence is TGTGCCAGCAGCTTGGTCCGGGACAGGGACTACGAGCAGTACTTC.

Only a few counts were recorded for this clonotype. The rearrangement joins TRBV29-1 to TRBJ2-7; no reliable D call. The V gene's germline CDR1 is SQVTM and CDR2 ANQGSEA. The CDR3 length is 13 residues. V was clipped by 8 bases and J by 3 bases, with 17 bases between them. Here the CDR3 reads CSHLGQPSYEQYF. CDR3 nucleotides: TGCAGCCATTTAGGGCAACCGAGCTACGAGCAGTACTTC.

This clonotype was seen a handful of times. The V call is TRBV27, the J call TRBJ2-5, with 8 bases matching TRBD2. The CDR3 loop spans 16 amino acids. CDR1 MNHEY and CDR2 SMNVEV come from the germline V gene (reference sequence). Unmatched junction bases numbered 8, after V lost 0 bases and J lost 5 bases. Written as DNA, the CDR3 is TGTGCCAGCAGTTTATCCATAGCGGGGAGGTTGGAGACCCAGTACTTC. Translating it yields CASSLSIAGRLETQYF.